The clone carrying this TCR beta chain has a count of ten or more. Its target is unknown. Each single cDNA molecule received a unique molecular identifier. TCRdb reprocessed the 5' RACE reads with MiXCR, giving one entry per CDR3 protein. The profile shows some 76,000 distinct CDR3 sequences, 12% to 15% of them singletons. The entry originates in a study of early T cells in non-severe SARS-CoV-2 infection. Study-wide context: Investigators sequenced bulk RNA drawn from unsorted whole blood, and chains remained unpaired. Findings and caveats of the study: Private and CD4 specificities were missed by VDJdb matching, skewed to anti-spike CD8.

CDR3 length equals 10 residues. Trimming cost V 3 bases and J 10 bases, with 9 bases left between them. Germline V gives CDR1 SQVTM, CDR2 ANQGSEA. This TCR was recovered from an adult who was a healthcare worker with PCR-confirmed SARS-CoV-2 infection or an uninfected control (not recorded which). Sequenced material: whole blood. The chain recombines TRBV29-1 with TRBJ1-1, with a weak D call TRBD1 (5 bases). The CDR3 protein is CSVDRAPAFF. CDR3 in DNA: TGCAGCGTTGACAGGGCCCCAGCTTTCTTT.